The 29 T cell receptor beta chains below were found in one sample sequenced in a study of CXCR3-negative and CXCR3-positive naive CD8 T cells. Carrying UMI labels, the TRB cDNA libraries were prepared through 5' RACE. With the 5' RACE reads reprocessed, TCRdb shows one record per CDR3 protein and no DNA. In all, the sample yields about 130,000 distinct CDR3 sequences. Whole-study findings and limits: Naive CXCR3-positive cells had TRB CDR3s more hydrophobic than those of CXCR3-negative naive cells.

Antigen specificity for these receptors is unknown. Sample: naive CXCR3+ CD8+ T cells from blood. The subset: CD45RO-CCR7+CD27+CD95- naive CD8+ T cells expressing CXCR3 (TNR3+). These receptors all come from a human donor in good health. Some clones in this sample may be carry-over from other donors' samples.

The chain couples TRBV10-2 to TRBJ1-2; the TCRdb D gene call, TRBD1, has no DNA to confirm it. The CDR3 runs to 13 residues. Germline V gives CDR1 WSHSY, CDR2 SAAADI. CDR3 region: CASSESVPYGYTF.

This sequence joins TRBV29-1 and TRBJ2-7; TCRdb lists TRBD1, though no DNA is available to test this call. Germline loops: CDR1 SQVTM, CDR2 ANQGSEA. The CDR3 sequence is 14 residues long. This chain's CDR3 is CSVAGTGVWYEQYF.

The chain is built from TRBV7-9 and TRBJ2-7. The V gene's germline CDR1 is SEHNR and CDR2 FQNEAQ (reference sequence). The length of the CDR3 is 13 residues. CDR3: CASSLAGYEEPYF.

The chain combines TRBV28 with TRBJ2-7; TCRdb lists TRBD1, though no DNA is available to test this call. Germline CDR1 is MDHEN and CDR2 is SYDVKM. CDR3 size: 16 residues. The CDR3: CASSLVAGVSSYEQYF.

The chain employs TRBV29-1 and TRBJ2-5; the TRBD2 assignment by TCRdb is unverifiable without DNA. CDR1 SQVTM and CDR2 ANQGSEA come from the germline V gene. This CDR3 is built from 17 residues. This CDR3 is CSVRPVDSGRIQETQYF.

CDR3 sequence: CASPLGNTEAFF. V and J are TRBV6-1 and TRBJ1-1. CDR3 size: 12 residues. CDR1 and CDR2 from the germline V gene are MNHNS and SASEGT.

The chain uses TRBV7-9 and TRBJ2-3; TCRdb's D call, TRBD1, is unchecked because there is no DNA. Looked up from germline, CDR1 is SEHNR and CDR2 is FQNEAQ (reference sequence). The CDR3 extends over 14 amino acids. The CDR3 sequence is CASSPAGGGDTQYF.

The chain carries TRBV7-9 and TRBJ1-1. Germline V CDR1 and CDR2: SEHNR, FQNEAQ (reference sequence). This CDR3 spans 13 amino acids. The CDR3 is CASSPRVETEAFF.

The chain couples TRBV6-6 to TRBJ2-3. CDR3 size: 15 residues. Germline V lookup: CDR1 MNHNY, CDR2 SVGAGI (reference sequence). CDR3 loop: CASSYSDSATDTQYF.

The chain has TRBV29-1 and TRBJ2-1; TCRdb designates TRBD1, a call that cannot be tested without DNA. Germline CDR1 SQVTM, CDR2 ANQGSEA. The CDR3 totals 14 residues. Here the CDR3 reads CSVEVQGNYDEQFF.

The chain joins TRBV19 to TRBJ2-1; the D call of TRBD2 rests on TCRdb alone, since no DNA is present to check it. Germline loops: CDR1 LNHDA, CDR2 SQIVND (reference sequence). The length of the CDR3 is 14 residues. CDR3 protein: CASNEPAGFNEQFF.

The chain employs TRBV23-1 and TRBJ2-4. TRBV23-1 is an ORF; its function is uncertain. The CDR3 runs to 13 residues. The CDR3 reads CASSRVAKNIQYF.

The chain uses TRBV27 and TRBJ2-7. CDR1 and CDR2 (germline): MNHEY, SMNVEV (reference sequence). The CDR3 runs 12 residues. CDR3 sequence reads: CASSLNSYEQYF.

The genes are TRBV29-1 and TRBJ1-2; TCRdb outputs TRBD1, but without DNA this stays unchecked. This CDR3 has 17 amino acids. Germline values: CDR1 SQVTM, CDR2 ANQGSEA. The CDR3 sequence is CSVEVRTGYGGSYGYTF.

This chain joins TRBV7-9 and TRBJ2-1; TCRdb selects TRBD2, and the lack of DNA leaves this call unchecked. Germline V lookup: CDR1 SEHNR, CDR2 FQNEAQ (reference sequence). CDR3 length equals 14 residues. The CDR3 spells CASSVVSGGDEQFF.

The rearrangement links TRBV2 to TRBJ2-1; TCRdb outputs TRBD1, but without DNA this stays unchecked. Germline CDR1 and CDR2: SNHLY and FYNNEI. This CDR3 has 16 residues. CDR3 amino acids: CASSEENLDRGNEQFF.

The chain is built from TRBV11-3 and TRBJ2-5; TCRdb designates TRBD2, a call that cannot be tested without DNA. The CDR3 spans 17 residues. The V gene's germline CDR1 is SGHNT and CDR2 YENEEA. The CDR3 sequence is CASTTTRLAGEWETQYF.

V usage is TRBV13 and J usage is TRBJ1-2; checking the TCRdb D call of TRBD1 is not possible without DNA. There are 14 residues in the CDR3. CDR1 and CDR2 (germline): PRHDT, FYEKMQ (reference sequence). CDR3: CASSYRDRDVGYTF.

The genes are TRBV12-3 or TRBV12-4 and TRBJ2-7; checking the TCRdb D call of TRBD1 is not possible without DNA. The CDR3 length is 11 residues. CDR3 region: CASSRGYGQYF.

The rearrangement uses TRBV11-2 and TRBJ2-2. Germline values: CDR1 SGHAT, CDR2 FQNNGV. The CDR3 is 12 residues long. This CDR3 reads CASILAAGELFF.

The V gene is TRBV7-2, the J gene TRBJ2-3. This CDR3 region has 16 residues. CDR1 is SGHTA, CDR2 FQGNSA, per germline. The CDR3 loop is CASSSLGRDGTDTQYF.

The V and J genes are TRBV6-5 and TRBJ2-7; the D call from TCRdb, TRBD1, cannot be confirmed without DNA. Germline CDR1 MNHEY, CDR2 SVGAGI. This CDR3 region has 13 residues. CDR3 in amino acids: CASSPGQGARQYF.

J is TRBJ2-2 and V is TRBV9; TCRdb's assignment of TRBD1 cannot be checked, as there is no DNA. CDR3 length: 16 residues. Germline V gene sequence: CDR1 SGDLS, CDR2 YYNGEE. CDR3 amino acids: CASSANQGVNTGELFF.

The chain's CDR3 is CASSNRLQGDTDTQYF. V gene TRBV7-8 combines with J gene TRBJ2-3; without DNA, the TCRdb call of TRBD2 cannot be checked. This CDR3 region has 16 residues. Germline values: CDR1 SGHVS, CDR2 FQNEAQ.

The chain uses TRBV6-2 or TRBV6-3 and TRBJ2-5; lacking DNA, the TRBD1 call made by TCRdb goes unchecked. This CDR3 has 14 amino acids. The germline gives CDR1 MNHEY, CDR2 SVGEGT. The CDR3 spells CASSGQGLQETQYF.

The chain links TRBV5-4 to TRBJ1-1. This CDR3 comprises 13 residues. CDR1 is SGHNT and CDR2 is YYREEE in the germline V gene (reference sequence). The CDR3 sequence: CASSESPNTEAFF. Supplemented by reference TRBV5-4 and TRBJ1-1, the full variable domain reads ETGVTQSPTHLIKTRGQQVTLRCSSQSGHNTVSWYQQALGQGPQFIFQYYREEENGRGNFPPRFSGLQFPNYSSELNVNALELDDSALYLCASSESPNTEAFFGQGTRLTVV.

The chain is built from TRBV7-9 and TRBJ2-3; there is no DNA to check the TCRdb D call of TRBD1. CDR3 length: 15 amino acids. Germline V gene sequence: CDR1 SEHNR, CDR2 FQNEAQ (reference sequence). Here the CDR3 reads CASSDPGNRADTQYF.

The chain recombines TRBV15 with TRBJ1-5; as DNA is missing, the TRBD1 call by TCRdb cannot be tested. The CDR3 loop spans 16 amino acids. The germline V gene has CDR1 LNHNV and CDR2 YYDKDF (reference sequence). This CDR3 reads CATSRDWGTGDQPQHF.

The chain employs TRBV5-1 and TRBJ2-3; absent DNA, TCRdb's TRBD1 call cannot be checked. Germline lookup yields CDR1 SGHRS and CDR2 YFSETQ. This CDR3 region has 14 residues. The CDR3 sequence: CASSLGQGSDTQYF.